Following are 32 T cell receptor beta chains from one sample sequenced in a study of PD-L1 blockade in urothelial cancer. Stated time point: peripheral blood 6 weeks after treatment start. Repertoires were generated with immunoSEQ multiplex PCR, while TCRdb's copy carries only in-frame clones and drops some. In the table there are about 45,000 clones, about 80% of which are singletons. The sample here was PBMCs, taken around atezolizumab (anti-PD-L1) treatment. These receptors were taken from a man aged 55 to 70 with urothelial cancer.

Here the CDR3 reads CASSQAGGSTDTQYF. As DNA, the CDR3 is TGCGCCAGCAGCCAAGCCGGGGGGAGCACAGATACGCAGTATTTT. The genes are TRBV4-1 and TRBJ2-3; 7 nucleotides align to TRBD2. V shed 1 base and J 0 bases; nucleotides not matched to a gene: 1. CDR1 MGHRA and CDR2 YSYEKL come from the germline V gene. This CDR3 contains 15 residues.

The chain links TRBV7-9 to TRBJ1-1; TRBD1 aligns across 7 bases. The CDR3 is 15 residues long. Per the germline V gene, CDR1 is SEHNR and CDR2 is FQNEAQ (reference sequence). V lost 1 base and J lost 0; bases outside the gene matches: 2. CDR3 coding DNA: TGTGCCAGCAGCTTAGGGGGACAGATGAACACTGAAGCTTTCTTT. It specifies CASSLGGQMNTEAFF.

The gene calls are TRBV5-1 and TRBJ1-4, with D possibly TRBD1 on 5 matching bases. Between the trimmed V and J ends, which lost 7 bases and 3 bases, there was a span of 16 bases. Germline V gene data show CDR1 as SGHRS and CDR2 as YFSETQ. CDR3 length equals 15 residues. The CDR3 sequence is CASSNYAGPNEKLFF. CDR3 DNA sequence: TGCGCCAGCTCAAATTATGCGGGGCCTAATGAAAAACTGTTTTTT.

The J gene is TRBJ1-4, the V gene TRBV6-5; 7 bases match TRBD1. Losses at the gene ends were 7 bases for V and 3 bases for J; bases not matched to a gene: 5. The CDR3 is made up of 14 amino acids. Germline values: CDR1 MNHEY, CDR2 SVGAGI. The CDR3 nucleotides are TGTGCCAGCACTACAGGGGTTCCTAATGAAAAACTGTTTTTT. Translating it yields CASTTGVPNEKLFF.

The rearrangement uses TRBV6-1 and TRBJ1-1, with 8 bases that match TRBD1. The length of the CDR3 is 13 residues. Germline trimming cut 2 bases from V and 6 bases from J; bases unmatched to any gene: 2. Germline CDR1 is MNHNS and CDR2 is SASEGT. In DNA, the CDR3 is TGTGCCAGCAGTGAAAGGGGACAGGCTGAAGCTTTCTTT. This sequence encodes CASSERGQAEAFF.

This chain joins TRBV5-1 and TRBJ1-3; D is undetermined. The germline gives CDR1 SGHRS, CDR2 YFSETQ. The CDR3 consists of 15 residues. Between the trimmed V and J ends, which lost 4 bases and 8 bases, there was a span of 19 bases. In DNA form, the CDR3 reads TGCGCCAGCAGCGTGGACCTAAGGGCCGGGGACACCATATATTTT. Its translation: CASSVDLRAGDTIYF.

J is TRBJ1-1 and V is TRBV7-9, with 9 bases lining up with TRBD1. Germline values: CDR1 SEHNR, CDR2 FQNEAQ (reference sequence). Losses at the gene ends were 5 bases for V and 5 bases for J; bases not matched to a gene: 9. The CDR3 runs to 15 residues. The CDR3 here is CASSPWTGARTEAFF. The CDR3 DNA reads TGTGCCAGCAGCCCGTGGACAGGGGCGAGGACTGAAGCTTTCTTT. The whole variable domain, remainder taken from reference TRBV7-9 and TRBJ1-1, is DTGVSQNPRHKITKRGQNVTFRCDPISEHNRLYWYRQTLGQGPEFLTYFQNEAQLEKSRLLSDRFSAERPKGSFSTLEIQRTEQGDSAMYLCASSPWTGARTEAFFGQGTRLTVV.

The V call is TRBV5-1, the J call TRBJ2-7; D perhaps matches TRBD1 (6 bases). The germline CDR1 and CDR2 sequences are SGHRS and YFSETQ. The CDR3 consists of 13 residues. Trimming removed 2 bases at V and 5 bases at J, with 11 bases between. The CDR3 DNA follows: TGCGCCAGCAGCTTTACAGGGATCCACGAGCAGTACTTC. It is translated as CASSFTGIHEQYF.

Here the CDR3 reads CASRRRRGTSSYEQYF. CDR3 nucleotides: TGTGCCAGCAGGCGCAGACGCGGAACTAGCTCCTACGAGCAGTACTTC. V gene TRBV6-4 combines with J gene TRBJ2-7, with D perhaps TRBD2 (5 bases). The germline CDR1 and CDR2 sequences are MRHNA and SNTAGT. V lost 6 bases, J lost 0 bases, and 18 bases lay in between. The CDR3 has 16 residues.

V is TRBV11-3 and J is TRBJ2-2, with 7 bases identical to TRBD1. CDR1 is SGHNT and CDR2 is YENEEA in the germline V gene. The CDR3 loop spans 14 amino acids. With V trimmed by 6 bases and J by 1 base, 2 bases remained unmatched. The CDR3 sequence: CASRQGRNTGELFF. The CDR3 bases are TGTGCCAGCAGACAGGGGCGGAACACCGGGGAGCTGTTTTTT.

The chain has TRBV27 and TRBJ1-1, with TRBD1 identical over 8 bases. V gave up 6 bases and J gave up 4 bases; unmatched junction bases: 4. The CDR3 totals 13 residues. Germline lookup yields CDR1 MNHEY and CDR2 SMNVEV (reference sequence). Here the CDR3 DNA reads TGTGCCAGCAGGCGTACAGGGGGCACTGAAGCTTTCTTT. Its translation: CASRRTGGTEAFF.

V and J are TRBV5-1 and TRBJ2-2; a possible D gene is TRBD1 (6 bases). The CDR3 has 15 residues. V lost 3 bases and J lost 3, with 12 bases in between. Germline CDR1 reads SGHRS; CDR2 reads YFSETQ. The CDR3 DNA reads TGCGCCAGCAGCTCCTACAGGGCGGACACCGGGGAGCTGTTTTTT. This sequence encodes CASSSYRADTGELFF.

The genes are TRBV7-3 and TRBJ1-1; 8 bases align to TRBD1. Germline V CDR1 and CDR2: SGHTA, FQGTGA. The CDR3 is made up of 14 amino acids. V was clipped by 2 bases and J by 2 bases; unmatched bases: 1. CDR3 protein: CASSLDRGNTEAFF. As DNA, the CDR3 is TGTGCCAGCAGCTTAGACAGGGGAAACACTGAAGCTTTCTTT.

The chain links TRBV10-1 to TRBJ2-3, with 8 bases identical to TRBD1. V lost 5 bases, J lost 4 bases, and 8 bases stayed unmatched. CDR1 WNHNN and CDR2 SYGVQD come from the germline V gene (reference sequence). CDR3 length equals 15 residues. This CDR3 is CASSLTGEGSDTQYF. DNA of the CDR3: TGCGCCAGCAGTCTGACAGGGGAAGGGTCAGATACGCAGTATTTT.

The V call is TRBV4-2, the J call TRBJ2-2; 8 bases line up with TRBD2. Germline assignment: CDR1 LGHNA and CDR2 YNFKEQ. The CDR3 covers 18 residues. The ends lost 0 bases at V and 0 bases at J; junction bases unmatched: 6. The CDR3 region has the DNA TGTGCCAGCAGCCAAGATAGACCTAGCGGGCCGAACACCGGGGAGCTGTTTTTT. Protein product: CASSQDRPSGPNTGELFF.

Points on this clone: The junction departs from germline at one end; a sequencing error may be responsible. The chain couples TRBV7-6 to TRBJ1-6; D may be TRBD1 (6 bases). This CDR3 has 16 amino acids. Germline V lookup: CDR1 SGHVS, CDR2 FNYEAQ. The CDR3 sequence is CVSSSSKDSAASPLHF. The CDR3 region has the DNA TGTGTCAGCAGCTCTAGTAAGGACAGTGCCGCTTCACCCCTCCACTTT.

This chain connects TRBV18 to TRBJ2-7; perhaps TRBD2 as D (6 bases). The ends were cut back, 2 bases at V and 7 bases at J, with 18 bases in the middle. The CDR3 spans 15 residues. The V gene's germline CDR1 is KGHSH and CDR2 LQKENI. The CDR3 protein is CASSPGASVSVEQYF. The CDR3 DNA follows: TGTGCCAGCTCACCAGGGGCTAGCGTTTCGGTAGAGCAGTACTTC.

The rearrangement joins TRBV5-1 to TRBJ2-1; the match to TRBD2 covers 13 bases. Trimming took 4 bases from V and 10 from J; bases not matched to a gene: 11. The CDR3 covers 16 residues. CDR1 SGHRS and CDR2 YFSETQ come from the germline V gene. The CDR3 loop reads CASSVRTSGGWSEQFF. In nucleotides, the CDR3 is TGCGCCAGCAGCGTCCGGACTAGCGGGGGCTGGTCCGAGCAGTTCTTC.

J is TRBJ2-3 and V is TRBV2; no definite D call. The CDR3 runs to 11 residues. Germline lookup yields CDR1 SNHLY and CDR2 FYNNEI. The V gene lost 6 bases and the J gene lost 5 bases, with 6 bases spanning the gap. The CDR3 sequence is CASRGQDTQYF. The CDR3 DNA follows: TGTGCCAGCAGGGGCCAAGATACGCAGTATTTT. The variable domain in full, completed from reference TRBV2 and TRBJ2-3, reads EPEVTQTPSHQVTQMGQEVILRCVPISNHLYFYWYRQILGQKVEFLVSFYNNEISEKSEIFDDQFSVERPDGSNFTLKIRSTKLEDSAMYFCASRGQDTQYFGPGTRLTVL.

The gene calls are TRBV28 and TRBJ1-5; D perhaps matches TRBD1 (5 bases). CDR1 and CDR2 from the germline V gene are MDHEN and SYDVKM. The CDR3 has 14 residues. The V and J ends lost 7 bases and 7 bases respectively, with 17 bases between them. Written as DNA, the CDR3 is TGTGCCAGCACAATGGGGGGTGGTTGGCAGCCCCAGCATTTT. Translated, it gives CASTMGGGWQPQHF.

The gene calls are TRBV25-1 and TRBJ2-7; the match to TRBD1 covers 9 bases. CDR1 is MGHDK, CDR2 SYGVNS, per germline. The junction had 10 bases not matched to a gene; V was cut back by 3 bases and J by 7 bases. The CDR3 covers 15 residues. CDR3 nucleotides: TGTGCCAGCAGTGATTGGACAGGGGAGATGGAGGAGCAGTACTTC. Amino acids: CASSDWTGEMEEQYF.

The chain is built from TRBV4-1 and TRBJ1-2; 7 positions match TRBD1. The CDR3 totals 16 residues. Losses at the gene ends were 4 bases for V and 3 bases for J; bases not matched to a gene: 11. CDR1 and CDR2 from the germline V gene are MGHRA and YSYEKL. The DNA for the CDR3 is TGCGCCAGCAGCCCAACCCCGGGACAGACTTACTATGGCTACACCTTC. The encoded protein is CASSPTPGQTYYGYTF.

The chain combines TRBV5-4 with TRBJ2-3; 9 bases map to TRBD1. The CDR3 has 16 amino acids. With 4 bases clipped from V and 4 bases from J, the junction kept 10 bases outside the gene matches. Germline V gives CDR1 SGHNT, CDR2 YYREEE (reference sequence). The CDR3 DNA follows: TGTGCCAGCAGCCGGGGACAGGGAAGGTCGCCAGATACGCAGTATTTT. Translating it yields CASSRGQGRSPDTQYF.

This chain links TRBV6-6 with TRBJ1-5; D unresolved. Germline V lookup: CDR1 MNHNY, CDR2 SVGAGI (reference sequence). Trimming shortened V by 0 bases and J by 8 bases, and 5 bases separated the two germline ends. This CDR3 contains 12 residues. CDR3 bases: TGTGCCAGCAGTTACTCGTCGGAGCCCCAGCATTTT. This gives the protein CASSYSSEPQHF.

The chain has TRBV19 and TRBJ2-3; TRBD1 is a possible D gene (6 bases). The CDR3 covers 18 residues. The V and J ends lost 4 bases and 0 bases respectively, with 20 bases between them. CDR1 and CDR2 from the germline V gene are LNHDA and SQIVND (reference sequence). The CDR3, as DNA: TGTGCCAGTAGTAGACCCTGGACAGCCCACCCTAGCACAGATACGCAGTATTTT. It translates to CASSRPWTAHPSTDTQYF.

The genes are TRBV7-9 and TRBJ1-5; no reliable D call. Looked up from germline, CDR1 is SEHNR and CDR2 is FQNEAQ (reference sequence). Deletions cut 5 bases from V and 0 bases from J, with 11 bases between. There are 15 residues in the CDR3. This CDR3 reads CASSAGSDSNQPQHF. The CDR3 DNA follows: TGTGCCAGCAGCGCGGGGTCGGATAGCAATCAGCCCCAGCATTTT. Filled out from reference TRBV7-9 and TRBJ1-5, the complete variable domain reads DTGVSQNPRHKITKRGQNVTFRCDPISEHNRLYWYRQTLGQGPEFLTYFQNEAQLEKSRLLSDRFSAERPKGSFSTLEIQRTEQGDSAMYLCASSAGSDSNQPQHFGDGTRLSIL.

This clone was recorded a few times. The V and J genes are TRBV19 and TRBJ1-5; D unresolved. V was pared by 3 bases and J by 3 bases, with 12 bases between. This CDR3 is built from 15 residues. Germline CDR1 and CDR2: LNHDA and SQIVND (reference sequence). As DNA, the CDR3 is TGTGCCAGTAGTATCGTTGCGGCGGTCAATCAGCCCCAGCATTTT. This gives the protein CASSIVAAVNQPQHF.

The chain links TRBV7-2 to TRBJ2-5, with 7 bases that match TRBD1. V lost 5 bases to trimming and J lost 2 bases; unmatched junction nucleotides: 5. CDR3 size: 14 residues. Germline values: CDR1 SGHTA, CDR2 FQGNSA. The chain's CDR3 is CASSPTGIQETQYF. The CDR3 DNA is TGTGCCAGCAGCCCGACAGGGATTCAAGAGACCCAGTACTTC.

This sequence joins TRBV25-1 and TRBJ2-3; weak D call: TRBD2 (5 bases). V lost 3 bases, J lost 6 bases, and 13 bases lay in between. The CDR3 runs to 14 residues. CDR1 and CDR2 from the germline V gene are MGHDK and SYGVNS. For the CDR3, the DNA is TGTGCCAGCAGTGATAAGAGCCGCGGGGATACGCAGTATTTT. Translation gives CASSDKSRGDTQYF.

J is TRBJ1-1 and V is TRBV2; D call uncertain. Per germline, CDR1 SNHLY and CDR2 FYNNEI. This CDR3 has 12 amino acids. Trimming removed 6 bases from V and 3 bases from J, with 8 bases in between. The CDR3 coding sequence is TGTGCCAGCAGCAGTACAGACACTGAAGCTTTCTTT. Encoded protein: CASSSTDTEAFF.

The genes are TRBV5-1 and TRBJ2-7; 10 nucleotides line up with TRBD1. The CDR3 totals 15 residues. The trim removed 3 bases at V and 1 base at J, leaving 4 bases unmatched. CDR1 is SGHRS, CDR2 YFSETQ, per germline. The CDR3 sequence is CASSSGTGASYEQYF. CDR3 nucleotides: TGCGCCAGCAGCTCGGGGACAGGGGCGTCCTACGAGCAGTACTTC.

The rearrangement uses TRBV7-2 and TRBJ2-7, with 11 bases lining up with TRBD1. From germline, CDR1 is SGHTA and CDR2 FQGNSA. The CDR3 loop spans 16 amino acids. Unmatched junction bases numbered 5, after V lost 3 bases and J lost 1 base. CDR3 nucleotides: TGTGCCAGCAGCTTCTCCGGGACAGGGGGGTCCTACGAGCAGTACTTC. Amino acids: CASSFSGTGGSYEQYF.